This is a list of T cell receptor beta chains from one sample in a study of molecular identifiers for immune sequencing clone quantification. TCRdb fed the PCR reads into MiXCR, producing one record per CDR3 protein. The sample holds some 580,000 distinct CDR3 sequences, over 25% seen once. The sample taken for sequencing was naive CD8+ T cells from blood, with Jurkat cell RNA spiked in. The receptors come from a human donor in good health. Some libraries in this study had Jurkat cell RNA spiked in. Both conserved end residues are part of each CDR3. The order of the fields is V gene, clone size, J gene, D gene, CDR3 DNA, CDR3 protein. D genes are given only for firm matches. Clone size is given for some rows only: seen once, a few or many times, or a class if the clone is expanded.

V gene: TRBV7-9
clone size: NA
J gene: TRBJ2-7
D gene: NA
CDR3 DNA: TGTGCCAGCAGCTTAGAGGGGACACTCTACGAGCAGTACTTC
CDR3 protein: CASSLEGTLYEQYF

V gene: TRBV7-8
clone size: few
J gene: TRBJ2-1
D gene: NA
CDR3 DNA: TGTGCCAGCAGCTTAGGGGGGGTGGCCAATGAGCAGTTCTTC
CDR3 protein: CASSLGGVANEQFF

V gene: TRBV9
clone size: NA
J gene: TRBJ1-1
D gene: NA
CDR3 DNA: TGTACCAGCAGCGTAGGCGGAGGGACTGAAGCTTTCTTT
CDR3 protein: CTSSVGGGTEAFF

V gene: TRBV27
clone size: NA
J gene: TRBJ2-2
D gene: TRBD1
CDR3 DNA: TGTGCCACCAGAATCAGGACAGGGGACACCGGGGAGCTGTTTTTT
CDR3 protein: CATRIRTGDTGELFF

V gene: TRBV4-3
clone size: few
J gene: TRBJ1-2
D gene: NA
CDR3 DNA: TGCGCCAGCAGCCAAGAGACAGTGTTTTATGGCTACACCTTC
CDR3 protein: CASSQETVFYGYTF

V gene: TRBV6-1
clone size: NA
J gene: TRBJ2-7
D gene: TRBD1
CDR3 DNA: TGTGCCAGCAGGGGCAGGGGGCTACGAGTTCCCTACGAGCAGTACTTC
CDR3 protein: CASRGRGLRVPYEQYF

V gene: TRBV20-1
clone size: NA
J gene: TRBJ2-3
D gene: NA
CDR3 DNA: TGCAGTGCTAGAGGCGCTTTAGCGCAAGTTATCACTATCACAGATACGCAGTATTTT
CDR3 protein: CSARGALAQVITITDTQYF

V gene: TRBV28
clone size: NA
J gene: TRBJ1-2
D gene: NA
CDR3 DNA: TGTGCCAGCAGTCCCAGCCTCTATGGCTACACCTTC
CDR3 protein: CASSPSLYGYTF

V gene: TRBV28
clone size: NA
J gene: TRBJ2-5
D gene: NA
CDR3 DNA: TGTGCCACCCAGAATCCGAACAGGGGAGGGGAGACCCAGTACTTC
CDR3 protein: CATQNPNRGGETQYF

V gene: TRBV6-2/TRBV6-3
clone size: NA
J gene: TRBJ2-7
D gene: NA
CDR3 DNA: TGTGCCAGCAGTTACTCGCCCCGGGTAGCAGGGGGGTACGAGCAGTACTTC
CDR3 protein: CASSYSPRVAGGYEQYF

V gene: TRBV15
clone size: many
J gene: TRBJ2-1
D gene: NA
CDR3 DNA: TGTGCCACCAGCAGGGTGGACAGCAACTACAATGAGCAGTTCTTC
CDR3 protein: CATSRVDSNYNEQFF

V gene: TRBV7-9
clone size: NA
J gene: TRBJ2-5
D gene: NA
CDR3 DNA: TGTGCCTGCAGCTTTCAGGAACAAGAGACCCAGTACTTC
CDR3 protein: CACSFQEQETQYF

V gene: TRBV19
clone size: NA
J gene: TRBJ1-1
D gene: NA
CDR3 DNA: TGTGCCAGTAGTATCAAACACGGGAGGAACACTGAAGCTTTCTTT
CDR3 protein: CASSIKHGRNTEAFF

V gene: TRBV4-1
clone size: few
J gene: TRBJ2-7
D gene: TRBD1
CDR3 DNA: TGCGCCAGCAGCCAAGACCTCCGGGACAGCCTATCCTACGAGCAGTACTTC
CDR3 protein: CASSQDLRDSLSYEQYF

V gene: TRBV3-1
clone size: many
J gene: TRBJ2-3
D gene: TRBD2
CDR3 DNA: TGTGCCAGCAGCCCGGGACTAGCGGAGGTTACGCAGTATTTT
CDR3 protein: CASSPGLAEVTQYF

V gene: TRBV9
clone size: many
J gene: TRBJ2-3
D gene: NA
CDR3 DNA: TGTGCCAGCAGCGCCTCTAGCAGATACACAGATACGCAGTATTTT
CDR3 protein: CASSASSRYTDTQYF

V gene: TRBV27
clone size: few
J gene: TRBJ2-1
D gene: NA
CDR3 DNA: TGTGCCAGCAGTTCCTACAACCTTGCGGACAGAAACAATGAGCAGTTCTTC
CDR3 protein: CASSSYNLADRNNEQFF

V gene: TRBV12-3/TRBV12-4
clone size: many
J gene: TRBJ2-5
D gene: NA
CDR3 DNA: TGTGCCAGCAGTCCGCTGGGACAAGACTACCAAGAGACCCAGTACTTC
CDR3 protein: CASSPLGQDYQETQYF

V gene: TRBV9
clone size: NA
J gene: TRBJ2-3
D gene: NA
CDR3 DNA: TGTGCCAGCAGCGTAGAGGGGACTCCTAACACAGATACGCAGTATTTT
CDR3 protein: CASSVEGTPNTDTQYF

V gene: TRBV20-1
clone size: NA
J gene: TRBJ2-7
D gene: NA
CDR3 DNA: TGCAGTGCCCGCCGGGACGCGGCCTACGAGCAGTACTTC
CDR3 protein: CSARRDAAYEQYF

V gene: TRBV19
clone size: many
J gene: TRBJ2-6
D gene: NA
CDR3 DNA: TGTGCCAGTAGTCCCGGTTGGAGGTCTGGGGCCAACGTCCTGACTTTC
CDR3 protein: CASSPGWRSGANVLTF

V gene: TRBV7-6
clone size: NA
J gene: TRBJ2-5
D gene: NA
CDR3 DNA: TGTGCCAGCAGCATGGCAAAACACCAAGAGACCCAGTACTTC
CDR3 protein: CASSMAKHQETQYF

V gene: TRBV11-2
clone size: few
J gene: TRBJ2-3
D gene: NA
CDR3 DNA: TGTGCCAGCAGCTTTCGGAGTTTCAGCACAGATACGCAGTATTTT
CDR3 protein: CASSFRSFSTDTQYF

V gene: TRBV6-5
clone size: many
J gene: TRBJ1-5
D gene: TRBD1
CDR3 DNA: TGTGCCAGCAGTCCGCGGACAGGGTATGGCAATCAGCCCCAGCATTTT
CDR3 protein: CASSPRTGYGNQPQHF

V gene: TRBV20-1
clone size: NA
J gene: TRBJ1-3
D gene: NA
CDR3 DNA: TGCAGTGCTAGAGATCCCCTCCGAAACACCATATATTTT
CDR3 protein: CSARDPLRNTIYF

V gene: TRBV6-5
clone size: many
J gene: TRBJ1-1
D gene: TRBD1
CDR3 DNA: TGTGCCAGCAGCCCACCCGAGATAAGACAGGGAAGTAGTGCGGCTGAAGCTTTCTTT
CDR3 protein: CASSPPEIRQGSSAAEAFF

V gene: TRBV6-1
clone size: few
J gene: TRBJ2-7
D gene: TRBD2
CDR3 DNA: TGTGCCAGCAGGTTAGCGGGAGCGATCGAGCAGTACTTC
CDR3 protein: CASRLAGAIEQYF

V gene: TRBV7-9
clone size: many
J gene: TRBJ2-7
D gene: NA
CDR3 DNA: TGTGCCAGCAGCCCAACAGGGCGGGGAGGTTACGAGCAGTACTTC
CDR3 protein: CASSPTGRGGYEQYF

V gene: TRBV7-2
clone size: NA
J gene: TRBJ2-3
D gene: NA
CDR3 DNA: TGTGCCAGCAGCAAAGCGGCGGCGCACACAGATACGCAGTATTTT
CDR3 protein: CASSKAAAHTDTQYF

V gene: TRBV7-2
clone size: many
J gene: TRBJ1-5
D gene: TRBD1
CDR3 DNA: TGTGCCAGCAGCTCCACAGGGACAGCGGGATATCAGCCCCAGCATTTT
CDR3 protein: CASSSTGTAGYQPQHF

V gene: TRBV19
clone size: NA
J gene: TRBJ2-7
D gene: TRBD1
CDR3 DNA: TGTGCCAGTAGTCATGGACAGGGAATAAACAAGCAGTACTTC
CDR3 protein: CASSHGQGINKQYF

V gene: TRBV18
clone size: few
J gene: TRBJ2-7
D gene: NA
CDR3 DNA: TGTGCCAGCTCACCGCCTGGACAGCCCACCTACGAGCAGTACTTC
CDR3 protein: CASSPPGQPTYEQYF

V gene: TRBV29-1
clone size: many
J gene: TRBJ1-2
D gene: NA
CDR3 DNA: TGCAGCGTTGAACCCGGACAGAACAAACCCGATGGCTACACCTTC
CDR3 protein: CSVEPGQNKPDGYTF

V gene: TRBV7-9
clone size: few
J gene: TRBJ1-1
D gene: NA
CDR3 DNA: TGTGCCAGCAGCTTGACACTCAATACAGACACTGAAGCTTTCTTT
CDR3 protein: CASSLTLNTDTEAFF

V gene: TRBV27
clone size: NA
J gene: TRBJ1-1
D gene: TRBD1
CDR3 DNA: TGTGCCAGCAGTGCCAGGGGGCGGTTTACTGAAGCTTTCTTT
CDR3 protein: CASSARGRFTEAFF